This TCR beta chain appears in the sequencing data of a study of blood T cells in healthy people across ages. The CDR3 totals 14 residues. Trimming cost V 5 bases and J 6 bases; bases outside gene matches: 8. The germline CDR1 and CDR2 sequences are SGHTA and FQGNSA. Primers used in a second PCR of roughly 7 to 11 cycles were a sample-barcoded 5' primer and a J-beta primer mix. Each sample yielded at least 3 million CDR3-containing paired-end reads. TCRdb reanalysed the 5' RACE reads using MiXCR and keeps one entry per CDR3 protein. The top ten hold about a sixth of the sample, which has about 780,000 distinct CDR3 sequences, less than 60% seen once. Whole-study findings and limits: There was no known CMV status for donors, so expanded clonotype changes were possibly confounded.

With regard to this clonotype: What it recognizes is unknown.

The material sequenced was blood. This receptor was identified in a man older than 75 in good health. This rearrangement joins TRBV7-2 to TRBJ2-7; TRBD1 matches at 9 bases. The CDR3 DNA is TGTGCCAGCAGCGTCACAGGGGGCGAAGGCGAGCAGTACTTC. Translation gives CASSVTGGEGEQYF.